A selection of T cell receptor beta chains follows, all from one sample in a study of control samples from healthy donors and cancer patients. Assay: immunoSEQ multiplex PCR; the TCRdb copy retains only in-frame clones and omits some. The listing contains fewer than 250,000 clones. The source material was blood. The receptor set was obtained from a woman aged 25-40 years in good health. CDR3s include the opening cysteine and the closing phenylalanine or tryptophan. D genes are given only for firm matches.

J gene	D gene	V gene	CDR3 DNA	CDR3 protein
TRBJ1-1	NA	TRBV7-9	TGTGCCAGCAGCTTAGCGACATCCGCTAACACTGAAGCTTTCTTT	CASSLATSANTEAFF
TRBJ1-1	NA	TRBV21-1	TGTGCCAGCAGCAAATATGTCTACGAAGCTTTCTTT	CASSKYVYEAFF
TRBJ1-2	TRBD1	TRBV18	TGTGCCAGCTCACCGGACAGGGGGCTCGGCTACACCTTC	CASSPDRGLGYTF
TRBJ2-7	NA	TRBV28	TGTGCCAGCAGTGGGGTCGAGCCGGGCGAGCAGTACTTC	CASSGVEPGEQYF
TRBJ2-7	TRBD1	TRBV5-1	TGCGCCAGCACCGGTAGCGGACAGGGGGCGTGGGAGCAGTACTTC	CASTGSGQGAWEQYF
TRBJ1-1	NA	TRBV10-3	TGTGCCATCAGGGGAATTTCGATGAACACTGAAGCTTTCTTT	CAIRGISMNTEAFF
TRBJ2-3	NA	TRBV4-3	TGCGCCAGCAGCCAAGAAATATCCTCCGATACGCAGTATTTT	CASSQEISSDTQYF
TRBJ1-6	NA	TRBV7-2	TGTGCCAGCAGCTTAGAGGGGAATCTATATAATTCACCCCTCCACTTT	CASSLEGNLYNSPLHF
TRBJ2-5	NA	TRBV11-2	TGTGCCAGCAGCTTAGAGGGCGGAGCGGCCCCGTGGGAGACCCAGTACTTC	CASSLEGGAAPWETQYF
TRBJ1-5	NA	TRBV10-3	TGTGCCATCAGTGACAGCAATAGCAATCAGCCCCAGCATTTT	CAISDSNSNQPQHF
TRBJ1-2	TRBD1	TRBV19	TGTGCCAGTAGGGCCCGCGGACAGGGGGCTGACGGCTACACCTTC	CASRARGQGADGYTF
TRBJ1-5	NA	TRBV3-1/TRBV3-2	TGTGCCAGCAGCCAAGGAAACAGCCTGAGCAATCAGCCCCAGCATTTT	CASSQGNSLSNQPQHF
TRBJ2-2	NA	TRBV6-2/TRBV6-3	TGTGCCAGCAGTTCCCGACAGGCGAACACCGGGGAGCTGTTTTTT	CASSSRQANTGELFF
TRBJ1-2	NA	TRBV5-8	TGTGCCAGCAGTCCAGAGCGTTTCTATGGCTACACCTTC	CASSPERFYGYTF
TRBJ1-2	TRBD1	TRBV5-8	TGTGCCAGCAGCCTCGACAGGGCTAACTATGGCTACACCTTC	CASSLDRANYGYTF
TRBJ1-1	NA	TRBV28	TGTGCCAGCGGGCGAGGGGCCCTGAACACTGAAGCTTTCTTT	CASGRGALNTEAFF
TRBJ1-5	NA	TRBV28	TGTGCCAGCGCCAGCCTTTATAGCAATCAGCCCCAGCATTTT	CASASLYSNQPQHF
TRBJ2-5	TRBD2	TRBV29-1	TGCAGCGTTAACTGGCCTCCAGGGACTAGCGGGGGCCTGGGGACCCAGTACTTC	CSVNWPPGTSGGLGTQYF
TRBJ2-3	TRBD2	TRBV11-2	TGTGCCAGCAGCGATGGACTAGTACAGTATTTT	CASSDGLVQYF
TRBJ1-1	NA	TRBV14	TGTGCCAGCAGCCAAGACCTGTTAGGGATTGAAGCTTTCTTT	CASSQDLLGIEAFF
TRBJ2-7	NA	TRBV28	TGTGCCAGCAGTCCTATAAAACAGGGTTTTGGCGAGCAGTACTTC	CASSPIKQGFGEQYF
TRBJ1-2	TRBD1	TRBV6-5	TGTGCCAGCAGTTACGAGGGACAGGGAAACTATGGCTACACCTTC	CASSYEGQGNYGYTF
TRBJ1-1	NA	TRBV19	TGTGCCAGTAGTGAGGGGGGCACTGAAGCTTTCTTT	CASSEGGTEAFF
TRBJ1-1	NA	TRBV29-1	TGCAGCGTTGAACTACGACAGAATTTGAACACTGAAGCTTTCTTT	CSVELRQNLNTEAFF
TRBJ1-1	NA	TRBV6-5	TGTGCCAGCAGTTTGGGAGAGAACACTGAAGCTTTCTTT	CASSLGENTEAFF
TRBJ1-1	NA	TRBV3-1/TRBV3-2	TGTGCCAGCAGCCTAGGACGGCAGAACACTGAAGCTTTCTTT	CASSLGRQNTEAFF
TRBJ1-1	TRBD1	TRBV4-1	TGCGCCAGCAGCCAAGAGGACAGGGTGGGCACTGAAGCTTTCTTT	CASSQEDRVGTEAFF
TRBJ2-1	NA	TRBV7-9	TGTGCCAGCAGCTTCGAGGCGGATGAGCAGTTCTTC	CASSFEADEQFF
TRBJ1-6	NA	TRBV4-1	TGCGCCAGCAGCCCACAGGTGATGAATTCACCCCTCCACTTT	CASSPQVMNSPLHF
TRBJ1-2	NA	TRBV9	TGTGCCAGCAGCGTAGTAGGAGGCTCGAGCTATGGCTACACCTTC	CASSVVGGSSYGYTF
TRBJ1-1	NA	TRBV7-2	TGTGCCAGCAGCTTAGACTACAGGAGTACTGAAGCTTTCTTT	CASSLDYRSTEAFF
TRBJ2-7	TRBD1	TRBV7-8	TGTGCCAGCAGCCCCCGGGACAGGGGCGAGCAGTACTTC	CASSPRDRGEQYF
TRBJ1-5	NA	TRBV7-2	TGTGCCAGCAGCTTAGCCTCTAGCAATCAGCCCCAGCATTTT	CASSLASSNQPQHF
TRBJ1-5	TRBD1	TRBV2	TGTGCCAGCAACCCCGGGACAGGGAGTCAGCCCCAGCATTTT	CASNPGTGSQPQHF
TRBJ1-2	NA	TRBV28	TGTGCCAGCAGTTTATCACCCTATGGCTACACCTTC	CASSLSPYGYTF
TRBJ2-1	NA	TRBV20-1	TGCAGTGCGACCATGACAGGACGGCAGTTCTTC	CSATMTGRQFF